Below are 5 T cell receptor beta chains sequenced from a single sample in a study of T cell responses to AZD1222 COVID-19 vaccine. Data came from immunoSEQ multiplex PCR; TCRdb stores just in-frame clones and leaves some out. The sample lists more than 95,000 clones, 70% to 90% occurring once. The specimen was peripheral blood, collected on day 0 of MenACWY control vaccination. All receptors derive from an adult in good health.

The J gene is TRBJ1-2, the V gene TRBV28, with D maybe TRBD1 (5 bases). V lost 8 bases and J 7 bases, leaving 14 bases between the germline ends. The germline CDR1 and CDR2 sequences are MDHEN and SYDVKM. The CDR3 extends over 12 amino acids. The CDR3 loop is CASARDEVGYTF. The CDR3 DNA is TGTGCCAGCGCCCGGGACGAGGTTGGCTACACCTTC.

The gene calls are TRBV29-1 and TRBJ1-1; 8 bases agree with TRBD1. This CDR3 has 15 amino acids. J lost 10 bases, V lost 5 bases, and 18 bases had no gene match. The germline V gene has CDR1 SQVTM and CDR2 ANQGSEA. CDR3 loop: CSVQTADRAEGGAFF. DNA for the CDR3: TGCAGCGTTCAAACCGCGGACAGGGCTGAGGGGGGAGCTTTCTTT.

The chain couples TRBV28 to TRBJ2-7, with D perhaps TRBD1 (7 bases). CDR3 size: 13 residues. Trimming shortened V by 8 bases and J by 2 bases, and 13 bases separated the two germline ends. CDR1 and CDR2 from the germline V gene are MDHEN and SYDVKM. The CDR3 protein is CASGRQGAYEQYF. The CDR3 bases are TGTGCCAGCGGGAGGCAGGGGGCCTACGAGCAGTACTTC.

The CDR3 here is CASSMTGGNYGYTF. The DNA of the CDR3 is TGCGCCAGCAGCATGACAGGGGGCAACTATGGCTACACCTTC. The chain couples TRBV5-1 to TRBJ1-2; 10 bases are shared with TRBD1. This CDR3 has 14 residues. The V and J ends lost 4 bases and 2 bases, in that order; junction bases with no gene match: 2. In germline, CDR1 is SGHRS, CDR2 YFSETQ.

This clone came up a few times. CDR3 residues: CASRYGQVGQPQHF. CDR3 DNA sequence: TGTGCCAGCAGGTATGGACAGGTCGGGCAGCCCCAGCATTTT. The chain employs TRBV28 and TRBJ1-5; 7 bases are shared with TRBD1. CDR3 size: 14 residues. CDR1 MDHEN and CDR2 SYDVKM come from the germline V gene. V lost 6 bases, J lost 7 bases, and 9 bases stayed unmatched.